Shown below are 4 T cell receptor beta chains from a single sample sequenced in a study of early T cells in non-severe SARS-CoV-2 infection. TCRdb re-called the 5' RACE reads with MiXCR, one entry per CDR3 protein. The sample yields tens of thousands of distinct CDR3 sequences, 4.5% to 5.5% seen once. Input material: whole blood. These receptor sequences come from an adult who was a healthcare worker with PCR-confirmed SARS-CoV-2 infection or an uninfected control (not recorded which).

Ten or more counts support this clonotype. The rearrangement links TRBV6-2 or TRBV6-3 to TRBJ2-7; D is ambiguous. The CDR3 runs 14 residues. Germline V gene data show CDR1 as MNHEY and CDR2 as SVGEGT. The V end lost 6 bases, the J end lost 5 bases, and 17 bases lay between the germline ends. The CDR3 DNA is TGTGCCAGCAGCTCATCGATGGGTTTTAACGAGCAGTACTTC. Protein: CASSSSMGFNEQYF.

In this sample, this clonotype turned up many times. The rearrangement joins TRBV12-3 or TRBV12-4 to TRBJ2-1, with 11 bases matching TRBD2. V shed 0 bases and J 6 bases; nucleotides not matched to a gene: 7. The CDR3 extends over 17 amino acids. CDR3 sequence: CASSLALLAGGVNEQFF. The CDR3 DNA reads as TGTGCCAGCAGTTTAGCGCTTCTAGCGGGGGGTGTCAATGAGCAGTTCTTC.

V usage is TRBV7-2 and J usage is TRBJ1-2; TRBD1 matches 8 bases. The ends lost 6 bases at V and 6 bases at J; junction bases unmatched: 6. The CDR3 contains 13 residues. Germline V gives CDR1 SGHTA, CDR2 FQGNSA. DNA for the CDR3: TGTGCCAGCAGTTCCGGACAGGGCGATGGCTACACCTTC. Translated: CASSSGQGDGYTF.

The chain joins TRBV18 to TRBJ2-7; 8 bases align to TRBD2. Germline V lookup: CDR1 KGHSH, CDR2 LQKENI. With 0 bases clipped from V and 6 bases from J, the junction kept 16 bases outside the gene matches. CDR3 length equals 18 residues. The CDR3, as DNA: TGTGCCAGCTCACCACCCTGGGTAGCGGGGCCAAGGGTCCGCGAGCAGTACTTC. Encoded protein: CASSPPWVAGPRVREQYF.